Presented here are 31 T cell receptor beta chains from one specimen sequenced in a study of beta chain features in type 1 diabetes. Overall study findings and caveats: TCRB CDR3s were moderately but significantly shorter in Type 1 diabetes patients in all four CD4+ subsets.

Expressed TCRB transcripts were sequenced because the entire RNA isolate underwent reverse transcription. The assay was immunoSEQ multiplex PCR, and TCRdb's table has in-frame clones only and misses some. The sample yields roughly 150,000 clones, 6.5% to 9.5% seen once. Their specific antigens are unknown. The sequencing sample was made of central memory CD4+ T cells from blood. The origin of the receptors is a woman between 40 and 50 years old with type 1 diabetes.

In its sample, this clone was seen a few times. The rearrangement uses TRBV5-1 and TRBJ1-2; D is perhaps TRBD1 (6 bases). The germline V gene encodes CDR1 SGHRS and CDR2 YFSETQ. The CDR3 contains 13 residues. Trimming pared 1 base from V and 8 bases from J, leaving 12 bases between. CDR3 DNA: TGCGCCAGCAGCTTGCAACAGGGTCGGGGCTACACCTTC. Its translation is CASSLQQGRGYTF.

The chain uses TRBV11-3 and TRBJ2-3, with 9 bases fitting TRBD2. Germline V CDR1 and CDR2: SGHNT, YENEEA. V lost 1 base to trimming and J lost 2 bases; unmatched junction nucleotides: 7. The CDR3 extends over 17 amino acids. CDR3: CASSLGTGGRATDTQYF. CDR3 DNA sequence: TGTGCCAGCAGCTTAGGGACTGGCGGGAGGGCCACAGATACGCAGTATTTT.

In its sample, this clone was seen a few times. CDR3 loop: CSVEDPRTGLGTDTQYF. In DNA form, the CDR3 reads TGCAGCGTTGAAGATCCCCGGACAGGGTTGGGCACAGATACGCAGTATTTT. The rearrangement uses TRBV29-1 and TRBJ2-3; 8 bases match TRBD1. Trimming took 0 bases from V and 1 from J; bases not matched to a gene: 9. Germline-derived CDR1 and CDR2 are SQVTM and ANQGSEA. The CDR3 has 17 amino acids.

The chain uses TRBV29-1 and TRBJ2-3, with 7 bases matching TRBD1. The CDR3 is 15 amino acids. The germline V gene encodes CDR1 SQVTM and CDR2 ANQGSEA. The junction had 12 bases not matched to a gene; V was cut back by 7 bases and J by 2 bases. CDR3 amino acids: CSAAQLGGLTDTQYF. The CDR3 region has the DNA TGCAGCGCCGCGCAATTAGGGGGCCTCACAGATACGCAGTATTTT.

The table lists this clone with many counts. The rearrangement links TRBV6-6 to TRBJ2-1, with D hard to call. V was shortened by 2 bases and J by 15 bases, with 23 bases between the two germline ends. The CDR3 sequence is 15 residues long. In germline, CDR1 is MNHNY, CDR2 SVGAGI (reference sequence). CDR3 DNA sequence: TGTGCCAGCAGTTACAACCTCGCAAACACGTTCTTTGGGTTCTTC. Encoded protein: CASSYNLANTFFGFF.

This clone showed up many times. The rearrangement uses TRBV7-3 and TRBJ2-7; D is perhaps TRBD1 (5 bases). CDR1 and CDR2 (germline): SGHTA, FQGTGA. The CDR3 has 13 residues. V was cut by 5 bases and J by 6 bases, with 14 bases left in between. This CDR3 is CASSQQARREQYF. In nucleotides, the CDR3 is TGTGCCAGCAGCCAACAGGCTAGGCGCGAGCAGTACTTC.

This clone was detected a few times. The chain couples TRBV19 to TRBJ1-1; 9 bases are shared with TRBD1. Germline assignment: CDR1 LNHDA and CDR2 SQIVND (reference sequence). The CDR3 length is 13 residues. V trimming: 8 bases; J trimming: 0 bases; junction bases outside the gene matches: 1. CDR3 DNA sequence: TGTGCCAGTGGGGACAGGGTGAACACTGAAGCTTTCTTT. Translation: CASGDRVNTEAFF. The full variable domain, its missing parts supplied by reference TRBV19 and TRBJ1-1, is DGGITQSPKYLFRKEGQNVTLSCEQNLNHDAMYWYRQDPGQGLRLIYYSQIVNDFQKGDIAEGYSVSREKKESFPLTVTSAQKNPTAFYLCASGDRVNTEAFFGQGTRLTVV.

This clone was counted only a few times. V gene TRBV29-1 combines with J gene TRBJ2-5, with 9 nucleotides matching TRBD1. Gene TRBJ2-7 matches the end of the DNA better, so the J call may be wrong. The CDR3 contains 16 residues. Germline V gene lookup returns CDR1 SQVTM and CDR2 ANQGSEA. The CDR3 protein is CSVGGRPGTGPNEQYF. The CDR3 coding sequence is TGCAGCGTTGGGGGGAGGCCCGGGACAGGGCCCAACGAGCAGTACTTC.

This clone occurred a few times. CDR3 DNA sequence: TGCGCCAGCAGCTTGGAGGGACAGGGCCAGCCCCAGCATTTT. This gives the protein CASSLEGQGQPQHF. V and J are TRBV5-1 and TRBJ1-5, with 9 bases aligning to TRBD1. V shed 0 bases and J 7 bases; nucleotides not matched to a gene: 2. This CDR3 has 14 residues. From germline, CDR1 is SGHRS and CDR2 YFSETQ.

The chain has TRBV18 and TRBJ1-2; D not resolved. V was pared by 1 base and J by 4 bases, with 16 bases between. Germline CDR1 is KGHSH and CDR2 is LQKENI. This CDR3 is built from 16 residues. The CDR3 reads CASSPLLSTEAYGYTF. The CDR3 region has the DNA TGTGCCAGCTCACCACTCCTGTCCACGGAGGCCTATGGCTACACCTTC.

This clone was recorded many times. CDR3 coding DNA: TGTGCCAGCAGCTTAGCGGAACAGTACTATGGCTACACCTTC. It yields the protein CASSLAEQYYGYTF. The rearrangement uses TRBV7-2 and TRBJ1-2; D is ambiguous. Trimming pared 0 bases from V and 3 bases from J, leaving 8 bases between. Per germline, CDR1 SGHTA and CDR2 FQGNSA. This CDR3 contains 14 residues.

This clone was found a few times. The J gene is TRBJ1-1, the V gene TRBV2, with unresolved D. Per the germline V gene, CDR1 is SNHLY and CDR2 is FYNNEI. The CDR3 extends over 13 amino acids. Trimming removed 6 bases from V and 8 bases from J, with 16 bases in between. CDR3 DNA sequence: TGTGCCAGCAGCTGGGAGCCCCGATCGGAAGCTTTCTTT. Translated, it gives CASSWEPRSEAFF.

V usage is TRBV7-2 and J usage is TRBJ2-7; 7 nucleotides line up with TRBD2. Germline CDR1 reads SGHTA; CDR2 reads FQGNSA. The V gene end was trimmed by 3 bases and the J gene end by 4 bases; junction bases not matched to a gene: 9. CDR3 size: 15 residues. The CDR3: CASSFTAGSGYEQYF. The DNA of the CDR3 is TGTGCCAGCAGCTTTACAGCGGGATCGGGATACGAGCAGTACTTC.

V gene TRBV29-1 combines with J gene TRBJ1-2; 8 nucleotides line up with TRBD1. V shed 7 bases and J 4 bases; nucleotides not matched to a gene: 5. CDR3 length: 12 residues. CDR1 and CDR2 from the germline V gene are SQVTM and ANQGSEA. CDR3 in amino acids: CSAGQGSYGYTF. The CDR3 coding sequence is TGCAGCGCAGGACAGGGCTCCTATGGCTACACCTTC.

The genes are TRBV30 and TRBJ1-2; 7 nucleotides match TRBD1. J gave up 2 bases and V 1 base, and 7 bases lay outside the gene matches. The CDR3 contains 15 residues. Germline loops: CDR1 GTSNPN, CDR2 SVGIG (reference sequence). The CDR3, as DNA: TGTGCCTGGAGTGGGGAACAGGGGTACAACTATGGCTACACCTTC. Translating gives CAWSGEQGYNYGYTF.

The chain uses TRBV7-2 and TRBJ2-7; TRBD2 aligns across 8 bases. CDR1 and CDR2 from the germline V gene are SGHTA and FQGNSA. The trim removed 5 bases at V and 5 bases at J, leaving 14 bases unmatched. The CDR3 is 16 residues long. CDR3 amino acids: CASSPRERGPKDEQYF. The CDR3 DNA reads as TGTGCCAGCAGCCCTCGGGAGCGGGGGCCGAAAGACGAGCAGTACTTC. The full variable domain, completed using reference TRBV7-2 and TRBJ2-7, is GAGVSQSPSNKVTEKGKDVELRCDPISGHTALYWYRQSLGQGLEFLIYFQGNSAPDKSGLPSDRFSAERTGGSVSTLTIQRTQQEDSAVYLCASSPRERGPKDEQYFGPGTRLTVT.

This clone was observed a handful of times. The chain has TRBV2 and TRBJ1-5, with a weak D call TRBD1 (6 bases). Trimming took off 4 bases at V and 5 bases at J, with 6 bases between the two ends. Per the germline V gene, CDR1 is SNHLY and CDR2 is FYNNEI. The length of the CDR3 is 12 residues. CDR3 residues: CASSAGDQPQHF. The DNA for the CDR3 is TGTGCCAGCAGTGCAGGGGATCAGCCCCAGCATTTT.

The chain carries TRBV28 and TRBJ2-7; 9 bases agree with TRBD1. CDR1 and CDR2 from the germline V gene are MDHEN and SYDVKM. Trimming at V came to 6 bases and at J to 3 bases, leaving 6 bases not matched to a gene. This CDR3 is built from 14 residues. The CDR3 here is CASRVQGANYEQYF. The CDR3 DNA reads TGTGCCAGCAGGGTACAGGGGGCGAACTACGAGCAGTACTTC.

This clone was counted only a few times. The V gene is TRBV7-3, the J gene TRBJ1-1; D possibly corresponds to TRBD1 (5 bases). V was pared by 5 bases and J by 3 bases, with 10 bases between. Germline V gene data show CDR1 as SGHTA and CDR2 as FQGTGA. The length of the CDR3 is 13 residues. CDR3 sequence: CASSPDTDTEAFF. CDR3 DNA sequence: TGTGCCAGCAGCCCGGACACGGACACTGAAGCTTTCTTT. The full variable domain, in which reference TRBV7-3 and TRBJ1-1 provide the parts outside the CDR3, is GAGVSQTPSNKVTEKGKYVELRCDPISGHTALYWYRQSLGQGPEFLIYFQGTGAADDSGLPNDRFFAVRPEGSVSTLKIQRTERGDSAVYLCASSPDTDTEAFFGQGTRLTVV.

This clone was recorded a few times. The chain joins TRBV7-2 to TRBJ1-1; no firm D call. The CDR3 runs to 15 residues. The germline gives CDR1 SGHTA, CDR2 FQGNSA. V gave up 5 bases and J gave up 3 bases, with 16 bases separating them. For the CDR3, the DNA is TGTGCCAGCAGCCCCCCAGGCTCCCGTTACACTGAAGCTTTCTTT. Translated: CASSPPGSRYTEAFF.

This clone has more than one count but fewer than ten. This chain joins TRBV10-3 and TRBJ2-4, with 8 positions matching TRBD1. CDR1 and CDR2 from the germline V gene are ENHRY and SYGVKD. The trim removed 2 bases at V and 7 bases at J, leaving 7 bases unmatched. CDR3 length equals 15 residues. The CDR3 DNA follows: TGTGCCATCAGTGAGCCAGGGACAGGAATGAACATTCAGTACTTC. Encoded protein: CAISEPGTGMNIQYF.

V and J are TRBV4-1 and TRBJ2-7; D gene uncertain. CDR1 and CDR2 from the germline V gene are MGHRA and YSYEKL. The ends were cut back, 3 bases at V and 0 bases at J, with 9 bases in the middle. The CDR3 length is 14 residues. The CDR3 loop reads CASSHPRSSYEQYF. The CDR3 region has the DNA TGCGCCAGCAGCCACCCGAGGAGCTCCTACGAGCAGTACTTC.

This clone was seen more than once but under ten times. The chain couples TRBV9 to TRBJ2-7, with 8 nucleotides matching TRBD1. V was clipped by 2 bases and J by 3 bases; unmatched bases: 10. Germline V CDR1 and CDR2: SGDLS, YYNGEE. CDR3 length equals 16 residues. The CDR3 DNA follows: TGTGCCAGCAGCGTCGCTTTAGGACAGGGAGTCTACGAGCAGTACTTC. Translation gives CASSVALGQGVYEQYF.

This clone was seen a few times. The rearrangement uses TRBV28 and TRBJ2-3; D may be TRBD2 (6 bases). The V gene lost 5 bases and the J gene lost 6 bases, with 18 bases spanning the gap. Looked up from germline, CDR1 is MDHEN and CDR2 is SYDVKM. The CDR3 length is 15 residues. The CDR3 is CASSKPGLLGDTQYF. CDR3 nucleotides: TGTGCCAGCAGTAAACCGGGACTTTTGGGGGATACGCAGTATTTT.

This clone was found a few times. The gene calls are TRBV28 and TRBJ1-2; D is ambiguous. CDR3 size: 15 residues. Germline V CDR1 and CDR2: MDHEN, SYDVKM. Trimming stripped 8 bases from V and 2 bases from J, with 18 bases between. CDR3 protein: CASQPPEAENYGYTF. The CDR3 DNA reads TGTGCCAGCCAGCCCCCAGAGGCCGAGAACTATGGCTACACCTTC.

This chain links TRBV27 with TRBJ1-5; TRBD1 agrees at 8 bases. CDR3 size: 14 residues. V trimming: 2 bases; J trimming: 6 bases; junction bases outside the gene matches: 3. Germline CDR1 and CDR2: MNHEY and SMNVEV (reference sequence). In DNA form, the CDR3 reads TGTGCCAGCAGTTTAAAAACAGGGGGTCAGCCCCAGCATTTT. Protein product: CASSLKTGGQPQHF.

This clone was picked up many times. The rearrangement uses TRBV7-2 and TRBJ1-2, with a weak D call TRBD1 (6 bases). Trimming removed 5 bases from V and 7 bases from J, with 20 bases in between. Germline V gene lookup returns CDR1 SGHTA and CDR2 FQGNSA. The CDR3 loop spans 15 amino acids. In DNA, the CDR3 is TGTGCCAGCAGCCCCGGGGGGACGGCCAGGGGTGGCTACACCTTC. Translation: CASSPGGTARGGYTF.

This clone occurred a few times. The chain carries TRBV28 and TRBJ1-4, with D perhaps matching TRBD1 (5 bases). Germline V CDR1 and CDR2: MDHEN, SYDVKM. CDR3 length equals 12 residues. Between the trimmed V and J ends, which lost 9 bases and 8 bases, there was a span of 13 bases. This CDR3 reads CASSQGGEKLFF. DNA of the CDR3: TGTGCCAGTTCCCAGGGAGGCGAAAAACTGTTTTTT.

This chain links TRBV12-5 with TRBJ2-1, with 9 bases fitting TRBD2. V was clipped by 3 bases and J by 6 bases; unmatched bases: 12. Germline values: CDR1 LGHNT, CDR2 FRNRAP. The CDR3 is 17 amino acids. The CDR3 nucleotides are TGTGCTAGTGGTTTCTCGCCCCTAGCGGGACTTCCCAATGAGCAGTTCTTC. It translates to CASGFSPLAGLPNEQFF. The variable domain in full, completed from reference TRBV12-5 and TRBJ2-1, reads DARVTQTPRHKVTEMGQEVTMRCQPILGHNTVFWYRQTMMQGLELLAYFRNRAPLDDSGMPKDRFSAEMPDATLATLKIQPSEPRDSAVYFCASGFSPLAGLPNEQFFGPGTRLTVL.

This clone has only a few counts. This chain links TRBV14 with TRBJ2-7; D gene uncertain. CDR3 size: 12 residues. Between the trimmed V and J ends, which lost 1 base and 6 bases, there was a span of 7 bases. Germline V gene data show CDR1 as SGHDN and CDR2 as FVKESK. The CDR3 loop reads CASSQGSREQYF. DNA of the CDR3: TGTGCCAGCAGCCAAGGGTCGCGCGAGCAGTACTTC.

The CDR3 DNA reads as TGCGCCAGCAGCCCAACAACCGGGACAGGGGGCTACGAGCAGTACTTC. Its protein product is CASSPTTGTGGYEQYF. The genes are TRBV5-1 and TRBJ2-7; 11 bases map to TRBD1. The CDR3 length is 16 residues. The junction had 9 bases not matched to a gene; V was cut back by 4 bases and J by 3 bases. The V gene's germline CDR1 is SGHRS and CDR2 YFSETQ.